The T cell receptor beta chain described here comes from a study of regulatory T cells in long-lasting Graves disease. Time point in this sample: persistent/refractory GD, antithyroid drugs over 5 years with positive TRAb. Making the TCR library involved RNA that had been extracted from PBMCs. Patients of an endocrinology department in Xi'an, China, were included. Study-level points and caveats: TRBV28, TRBJ1-2 and TRBJ2-5 emerged as the favored segments in persistent disease.

Comments on this clonotype: Its target is unknown.

The authors built TCR beta libraries using iRepertoire HTBI primers and Arm-PCR of CDR3 regions. TCRdb called the multiplex PCR reads again in MiXCR, with one record for every CDR3 protein. Of around 510,000 distinct CDR3 sequences in the sample, 20% were seen once. V dropped 0 bases and J dropped 1; count of bases not matched to a gene: 9. The CDR3 is 18 amino acids. Germline V gene lookup returns CDR1 SGHTA and CDR2 FQGNSA. This rearrangement joins TRBV7-2 to TRBJ2-5, with TRBD2 matching over 9 bases. This sequence originates from a female donor with Graves disease. Sequenced material: peripheral blood mononuclear cells (PBMCs), taken when the disease was refractory, from a patient treated with antithyroid drugs. Written as DNA, the CDR3 is TGTGCCAGCAGCTTAGCGCGTGCTAGCGGGGCCCCCCAAGAGACCCAGTACTTC. Amino acid sequence: CASSLARASGAPQETQYF.